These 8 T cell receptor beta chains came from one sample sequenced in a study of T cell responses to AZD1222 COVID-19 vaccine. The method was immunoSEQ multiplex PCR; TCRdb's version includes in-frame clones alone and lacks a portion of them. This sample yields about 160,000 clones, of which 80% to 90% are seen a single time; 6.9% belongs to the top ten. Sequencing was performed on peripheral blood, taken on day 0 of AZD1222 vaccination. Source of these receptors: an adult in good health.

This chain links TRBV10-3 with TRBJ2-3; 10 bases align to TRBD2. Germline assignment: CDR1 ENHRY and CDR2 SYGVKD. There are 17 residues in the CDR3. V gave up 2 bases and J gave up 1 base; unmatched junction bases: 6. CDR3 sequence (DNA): TGTGCCATCAGTGAGGTATCTAGCGGGGGACGCACAGATACGCAGTATTTT. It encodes CAISEVSSGGRTDTQYF.

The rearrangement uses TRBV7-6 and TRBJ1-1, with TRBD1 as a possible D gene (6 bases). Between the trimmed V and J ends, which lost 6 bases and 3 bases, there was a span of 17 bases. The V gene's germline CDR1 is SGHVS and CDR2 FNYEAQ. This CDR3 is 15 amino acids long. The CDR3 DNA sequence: TGTGCCAGCAGTCCGGGGGTTTGGGGGCACACTGAAGCTTTCTTT. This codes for CASSPGVWGHTEAFF.

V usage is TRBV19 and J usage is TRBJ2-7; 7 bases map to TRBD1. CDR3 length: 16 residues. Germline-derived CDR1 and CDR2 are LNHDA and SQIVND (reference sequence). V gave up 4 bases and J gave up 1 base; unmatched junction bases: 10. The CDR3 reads CASSTKGAVISYEQYF. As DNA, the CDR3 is TGTGCCAGTAGTACAAAGGGGGCCGTAATATCCTACGAGCAGTACTTC.

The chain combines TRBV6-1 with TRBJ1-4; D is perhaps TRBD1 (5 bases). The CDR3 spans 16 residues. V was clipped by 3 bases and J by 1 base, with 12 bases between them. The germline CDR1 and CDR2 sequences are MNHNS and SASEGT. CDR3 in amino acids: CASSEGLWQTNEKLFF. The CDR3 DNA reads TGTGCCAGCAGTGAGGGACTTTGGCAAACTAATGAAAAACTGTTTTTT.

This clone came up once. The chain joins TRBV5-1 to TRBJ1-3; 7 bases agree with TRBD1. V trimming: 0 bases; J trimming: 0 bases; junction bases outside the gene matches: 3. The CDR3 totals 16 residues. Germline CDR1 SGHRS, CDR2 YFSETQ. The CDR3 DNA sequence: TGCGCCAGCAGCTTGGCGGACAGGCCCTCTGGAAACACCATATATTTT. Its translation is CASSLADRPSGNTIYF.

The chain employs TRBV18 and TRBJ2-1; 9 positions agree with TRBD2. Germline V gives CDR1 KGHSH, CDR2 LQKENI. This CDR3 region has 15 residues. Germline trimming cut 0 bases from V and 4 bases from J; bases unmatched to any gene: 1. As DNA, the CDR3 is TGTGCCAGCTCACCACCTAGCGGGGGATACAATGAGCAGTTCTTC. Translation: CASSPPSGGYNEQFF.

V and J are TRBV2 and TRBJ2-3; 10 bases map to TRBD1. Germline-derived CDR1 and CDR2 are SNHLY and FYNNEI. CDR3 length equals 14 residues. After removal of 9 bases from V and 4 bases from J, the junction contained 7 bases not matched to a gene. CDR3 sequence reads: CARDRTGGADTQYF. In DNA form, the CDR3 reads TGTGCCAGGGATAGGACAGGGGGGGCAGATACGCAGTATTTT.

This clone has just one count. In DNA form, the CDR3 reads TGTGCCACCAGCATGGGACAGCCGAGCACAGATACGCAGTATTTT. This translates into CATSMGQPSTDTQYF. The chain couples TRBV15 to TRBJ2-3; the match to TRBD1 covers 7 bases. The CDR3 covers 15 residues. CDR1 is LNHNV, CDR2 YYDKDF, per germline (reference sequence). V lost 4 bases and J lost 0; bases outside the gene matches: 4.